This T cell receptor beta chain derives from a study of blood T cell repertoires in COVID-19. The wider study: Material from acute and convalescent COVID-19 was sourced from the United States, Italy and Spain.

Authors' data handling: The assay estimated nucleated cells by amplifying reference gene primers. Generated by immunoSEQ multiplex PCR, the TCRdb table keeps only in-frame clones and is missing some. Clonal size and the V and J genes are those of that table, whereas D and trimming came from the DNA. The sample lists hundreds of thousands of clones; about 90% were seen once. The CDR3 length is 15 residues. The trim removed 5 bases at V and 6 bases at J, leaving 8 bases unmatched. CDR1 is MNHEY and CDR2 is SVGEGT in the germline V gene. Material: peripheral blood. J is TRBJ2-2 and V is TRBV6-2 or TRBV6-3; 8 bases match TRBD1. The sequence came from a man between 18 and 29 years old with COVID-19, enrolled during active disease. The CDR3 nucleotides read TGTGCCAGCAGTGACGGGGACAGGAGGGCCGGGGAGCTGTTTTTT. It specifies CASSDGDRRAGELFF.